The 5 T cell receptor beta chains below all came from one sample that was sequenced in a study of radiation and T cells in renal cell carcinoma. Time point here: blood 2 weeks post-SBRT. The sample's treatment: 15 Gy SBRT to primary tumor, nephrectomy 4 weeks later. Some clones are missing from TCRdb's copy, which holds only in-frame ones; the method was immunoSEQ multiplex PCR. Among approximately 120,000 clones listed, roughly four fifths were seen once. The specimen was blood, collected from a patient whose treatment included radiotherapy and nephrectomy. The receptor set was obtained from a middle-aged man with renal cell carcinoma.

This sequence joins TRBV5-4 and TRBJ2-5; D call uncertain. V lost 0 bases to trimming and J lost 5 bases, with 5 bases between them. Germline lookup yields CDR1 SGHNT and CDR2 YYREEE (reference sequence). The CDR3 totals 12 residues. The CDR3 DNA follows: TGTGCCAGCAGCTTGGTCGGGGAGACCCAGTACTTC. As protein: CASSLVGETQYF. Looking up the rest from reference TRBV5-4 and TRBJ2-5 gives the full variable domain: ETGVTQSPTHLIKTRGQQVTLRCSSQSGHNTVSWYQQALGQGPQFIFQYYREEENGRGNFPPRFSGLQFPNYSSELNVNALELDDSALYLCASSLVGETQYFGPGTRLLVL.

The J gene is TRBJ2-7, the V gene TRBV6-5, with 8 bases fitting TRBD1. CDR1 MNHEY and CDR2 SVGAGI come from the germline V gene. CDR3 length equals 14 residues. Trimming cost V 5 bases and J 2 bases; bases outside gene matches: 5. The chain's CDR3 is CASSQGAPTYEQYF. The CDR3 DNA reads TGTGCCAGCAGTCAGGGGGCGCCAACCTACGAGCAGTACTTC.

The rearrangement joins TRBV14 to TRBJ2-5; tentative D call: TRBD2 (5 bases). The V gene's germline CDR1 is SGHDN and CDR2 FVKESK. The length of the CDR3 is 16 residues. The V and J ends lost 1 base and 4 bases respectively, with 16 bases between them. The CDR3 loop reads CASSQGRLLEGETQYF. CDR3 nucleotide sequence: TGTGCCAGCAGCCAAGGGAGGCTTCTTGAGGGAGAGACCCAGTACTTC.

This chain connects TRBV9 to TRBJ1-2; the match to TRBD1 covers 7 bases. This CDR3 comprises 22 residues. Germline lookup yields CDR1 SGDLS and CDR2 YYNGEE. The V and J ends lost 1 base and 6 bases, in that order; junction bases with no gene match: 30. This chain's CDR3 is CASSVSPPAPVAESSGQDGYTF. As DNA, the CDR3 is TGTGCCAGCAGCGTAAGCCCGCCAGCGCCCGTCGCGGAGTCCAGTGGACAGGATGGCTACACCTTC.

The chain has TRBV30 and TRBJ1-1, with 10 bases aligning to TRBD1. This CDR3 region has 13 residues. V shed 5 bases, J shed 7 bases, and the junction held 7 bases outside the gene matches. Looked up from germline, CDR1 is GTSNPN and CDR2 is SVGIG (reference sequence). The CDR3 sequence is CAWLGQGTYEAFF. The CDR3 DNA is TGTGCCTGGCTGGGACAGGGGACGTATGAAGCTTTCTTT. The variable domain in full, completed from reference TRBV30 and TRBJ1-1, reads SQTIHQWPATLVQPVGSPLSLECTVEGTSNPNLYWYRQAAGRGLQLLFYSVGIGQISSEVPQNLSASRPQDRQFILSSKKLLLSDSGFYLCAWLGQGTYEAFFGQGTRLTVV.